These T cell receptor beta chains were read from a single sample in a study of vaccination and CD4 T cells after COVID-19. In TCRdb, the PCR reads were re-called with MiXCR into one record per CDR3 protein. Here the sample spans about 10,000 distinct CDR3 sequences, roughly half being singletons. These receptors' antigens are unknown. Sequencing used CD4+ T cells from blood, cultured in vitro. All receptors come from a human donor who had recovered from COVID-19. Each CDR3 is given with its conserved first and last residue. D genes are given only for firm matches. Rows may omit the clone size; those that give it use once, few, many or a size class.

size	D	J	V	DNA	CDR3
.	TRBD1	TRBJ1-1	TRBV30	TGTACAGGGGACAGGGGGAACACTGAAGCTTTCTTT	CTGDRGNTEAFF
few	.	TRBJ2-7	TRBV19	TGTGCCAGTAGTATGGCGGGCGGGGTAATCTCCTACGAGCAGTACTTC	CASSMAGGVISYEQYF
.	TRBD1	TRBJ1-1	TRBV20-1	TGCAGTGCTTGGGGACAGATAACCACTGAAGCTTTCTTT	CSAWGQITTEAFF
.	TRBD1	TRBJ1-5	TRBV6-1	TGTGCCAGCAGGCCTTCCGGACAGGTTAATCAGCCCCAGCATTTT	CASRPSGQVNQPQHF
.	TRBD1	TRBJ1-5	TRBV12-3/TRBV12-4	TGTGCCAGCAGGGCACAGGGGAACAATCAGCCCCAGCATTTT	CASRAQGNNQPQHF
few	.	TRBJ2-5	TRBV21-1	TGTGCCAGCAGCGCCTGCCGAGAGACCCAGTACTTC	CASSACRETQYF
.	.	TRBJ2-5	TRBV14	TGTGCCAGCAGCCAAGCCTCGAGCCTCCCTGGCGTGGGGGAGACCCAGTACTTC	CASSQASSLPGVGETQYF
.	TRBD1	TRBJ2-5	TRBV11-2	TGTGCCAGCAGCTCGCCGGGACAGGGGGCCGAGACCCAGTACTTC	CASSSPGQGAETQYF
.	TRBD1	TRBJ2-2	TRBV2	TGTGCCAGTTACAGGGGAATGAACACCGGGGAGCTGTTTTTT	CASYRGMNTGELFF
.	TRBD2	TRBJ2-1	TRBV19	TGTGCCAGTAGCCGGGCTAGCGGGACCAATGAGCAGTTCTTC	CASSRASGTNEQFF
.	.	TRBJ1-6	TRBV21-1	TGTGCCAGCAGCAGGGACAGGGGAAATTCACCCCTCCACTTT	CASSRDRGNSPLHF
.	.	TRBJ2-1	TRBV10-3	TGTGCCATCAGTTCCGTCGCAGGGCGCGACAATGAGCAGTTCTTC	CAISSVAGRDNEQFF
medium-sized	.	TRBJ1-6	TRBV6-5	TGTGCCAGCAGTTACACGGGGGGGAATTCACCCCTCCACTTT	CASSYTGGNSPLHF